Sequencing of this T cell receptor beta chain was carried out in a study of regulatory T cells in long-lasting Graves disease. For the study at large: New Graves' disease cases had less than 3 months of antithyroid drugs.

Investigators prepared the TCR beta libraries by applying iRepertoire HTBI primers and Arm-PCR of CDR3 regions. TCRdb used MiXCR to reprocess the multiplex PCR reads, holding one entry per CDR3 protein. Here the sample spans 520,000 or so distinct CDR3 sequences, more than 10% being singletons. In this sample, this clonotype turned up many times. Regarding time point: newly diagnosed GD, antithyroid drugs for less than 3 months. Researchers made the TCR library from RNA that was extracted from PBMCs. The sample also formed part of further work on T cells in Graves' hyperthyroidism and ophthalmopathy.

Sequencing was performed on peripheral blood mononuclear cells (PBMCs), taken at new diagnosis, from a patient treated with antithyroid drugs. The clonotype comes from a woman aged 25 to 39 with Graves disease.

CDR3 protein: CASSPYQGQETQYF. The CDR3 DNA reads as TGTGCCAGCTCACCATACCAGGGGCAAGAGACCCAGTACTTC. The V call is TRBV18, the J call TRBJ2-5, with TRBD1 as a possible D gene (6 bases). Looked up from germline, CDR1 is KGHSH and CDR2 is LQKENI. V shed 2 bases and J shed 2 bases, with 9 bases lying between them. This CDR3 has 14 amino acids.